These T cell receptor beta chains were read from a single sample in a study of blood T cell repertoires in COVID-19. The assay was immunoSEQ multiplex PCR, and TCRdb's table has in-frame clones only and misses some. The data show over 150,000 clones, about four fifths seen once. The sequencing sample was made of PBMCs or T cells enriched from blood (not recorded which). The receptors were gathered from a man aged 35-49 years who had recovered from COVID-19. Both conserved end residues are part of each CDR3. A D gene is named only where the DNA matches it firmly. Clone size, where shown, is once, few, many, or a class for clones that have expanded.

clone_size: NA; j_call: TRBJ2-7; d_call: TRBD1; v_call: TRBV5-1; cdr3_aa: CASNGQGSYEQYF; cdr3_nt: TGCGCCAGCAACGGACAGGGGTCCTACGAGCAGTACTTC
clone_size: few; j_call: TRBJ2-2; d_call: NA; v_call: TRBV7-3; cdr3_aa: CASSKLQGHTGELFF; cdr3_nt: TGTGCCAGCAGCAAACTGCAGGGACATACCGGGGAGCTGTTTTTT
clone_size: NA; j_call: TRBJ2-3; d_call: NA; v_call: TRBV21-1; cdr3_aa: CASSNPSGTGRIDTQYF; cdr3_nt: TGTGCCAGCAGCAATCCCTCCGGGACAGGCCGTATAGATACGCAGTATTTT
clone_size: NA; j_call: TRBJ1-1; d_call: NA; v_call: TRBV18; cdr3_aa: CASSPRGFNTEAFF; cdr3_nt: TGTGCCAGCTCACCACGAGGTTTCAACACTGAAGCTTTCTTT
clone_size: NA; j_call: TRBJ2-7; d_call: NA; v_call: TRBV5-1; cdr3_aa: CASSWGGTVSYEQYF; cdr3_nt: TGCGCCAGCAGCTGGGGCGGGACCGTCTCCTACGAGCAGTACTTC
clone_size: NA; j_call: TRBJ2-7; d_call: TRBD1; v_call: TRBV19; cdr3_aa: CASSTGQGNSYEQYF; cdr3_nt: TGTGCCAGTAGTACCGGACAGGGTAATTCATACGAGCAGTACTTC
clone_size: NA; j_call: TRBJ2-2; d_call: TRBD1; v_call: TRBV28; cdr3_aa: CASSTDRGKNTGELFF; cdr3_nt: TGTGCCAGCAGTACGGACAGGGGAAAGAACACCGGGGAGCTGTTTTTT
clone_size: NA; j_call: TRBJ1-2; d_call: NA; v_call: TRBV5-5; cdr3_aa: CASSFGYGYTF; cdr3_nt: TGTGCCAGCAGCTTCGGGTATGGCTACACCTTC
clone_size: NA; j_call: TRBJ1-4; d_call: TRBD1; v_call: TRBV5-3; cdr3_aa: CARSLGTGRTTNEKLFF; cdr3_nt: TGTGCCAGAAGCCTCGGGACAGGGAGAACAACTAATGAAAAACTGTTTTTT
clone_size: NA; j_call: TRBJ1-5; d_call: TRBD1; v_call: TRBV19; cdr3_aa: CASRQGGLWPQHF; cdr3_nt: TGTGCCAGTAGACAGGGGGGTCTTTGGCCCCAGCATTTT
clone_size: few; j_call: TRBJ2-7; d_call: TRBD1; v_call: TRBV2; cdr3_aa: CASSTGQAPGYF; cdr3_nt: TGTGCCAGCAGTACTGGACAGGCCCCAGGGTACTTC
clone_size: few; j_call: TRBJ1-6; d_call: NA; v_call: TRBV15; cdr3_aa: CATSTGPPLRGSPLHF; cdr3_nt: TGTGCCACCAGTACCGGTCCGCCATTAAGGGGTTCACCCCTCCACTTT
clone_size: NA; j_call: TRBJ2-1; d_call: TRBD2; v_call: TRBV18; cdr3_aa: CASSPGSGGYNEQFF; cdr3_nt: TGTGCCAGCTCACCCGGTAGCGGGGGGTACAATGAGCAGTTCTTC
clone_size: few; j_call: TRBJ2-2; d_call: TRBD2; v_call: TRBV11-2; cdr3_aa: CASSYYAGLAGNTGELFF; cdr3_nt: TGTGCCAGCAGTTACTACGCGGGGCTAGCGGGGAACACCGGGGAGCTGTTTTTT
clone_size: once; j_call: TRBJ1-2; d_call: TRBD1; v_call: TRBV4-3; cdr3_aa: CASSQTGGYGYTF; cdr3_nt: TGCGCCAGCAGCCAAACAGGGGGCTATGGCTACACCTTC
clone_size: NA; j_call: TRBJ2-7; d_call: TRBD1; v_call: TRBV2; cdr3_aa: CASSGQGYEQYF; cdr3_nt: TGTGCCAGCTCAGGACAGGGCTACGAGCAGTACTTC
clone_size: NA; j_call: TRBJ2-2; d_call: NA; v_call: TRBV16; cdr3_aa: CASSHQFRDTGELFF; cdr3_nt: TGTGCCAGCAGCCATCAGTTCAGGGACACCGGGGAGCTGTTTTTT
clone_size: NA; j_call: TRBJ2-7; d_call: NA; v_call: TRBV6-5; cdr3_aa: CASRGRGYEQYF; cdr3_nt: TGTGCCAGCAGGGGCAGGGGCTACGAGCAGTACTTC
clone_size: NA; j_call: TRBJ1-5; d_call: TRBD1; v_call: TRBV29-1; cdr3_aa: CSVTGGRGQPQHF; cdr3_nt: TGCAGCGTTACAGGGGGCAGGGGTCAGCCCCAGCATTTT
clone_size: few; j_call: TRBJ1-6; d_call: TRBD1; v_call: TRBV2; cdr3_aa: CASSVGQDNSPLHF; cdr3_nt: TGTGCCAGCAGCGTCGGACAGGATAATTCACCCCTCCACTTT
clone_size: few; j_call: TRBJ1-6; d_call: TRBD1; v_call: TRBV6-4; cdr3_aa: CASSKRTGVSPLHF; cdr3_nt: TGTGCCAGCAGTAAAAGGACAGGGGTCTCACCCCTCCACTTT
clone_size: NA; j_call: TRBJ1-4; d_call: NA; v_call: TRBV5-8; cdr3_aa: CASSGPNEKLFF; cdr3_nt: TGTGCCAGCTCAGGGCCTAATGAAAAACTGTTTTTT
clone_size: NA; j_call: TRBJ2-7; d_call: NA; v_call: TRBV24-1; cdr3_aa: CATSDFGGYEQYF; cdr3_nt: TGTGCCACCAGTGATTTCGGAGGGTACGAGCAGTACTTC
clone_size: NA; j_call: TRBJ2-5; d_call: TRBD2; v_call: TRBV12-3/TRBV12-4; cdr3_aa: CASSTGGPETQYF; cdr3_nt: TGTGCCAGCAGTACGGGGGGGCCAGAGACCCAGTACTTC
clone_size: NA; j_call: TRBJ2-3; d_call: TRBD2; v_call: TRBV7-2; cdr3_aa: CASSPSRGVTDTQYF; cdr3_nt: TGTGCCAGCAGCCCTAGTCGGGGGGTCACAGATACGCAGTATTTT
clone_size: few; j_call: TRBJ2-5; d_call: NA; v_call: TRBV18; cdr3_aa: CASSPLHGGETQYF; cdr3_nt: TGTGCCAGCTCACCACTTCACGGCGGGGAGACCCAGTACTTC
clone_size: NA; j_call: TRBJ1-1; d_call: NA; v_call: TRBV19; cdr3_aa: CASSIRGRGGNTEAFF; cdr3_nt: TGTGCCAGTAGTATTCGGGGGCGGGGGGGGAACACTGAAGCTTTCTTT
clone_size: few; j_call: TRBJ1-6; d_call: NA; v_call: TRBV11-2; cdr3_aa: CASSLTLGAQYNSPLHF; cdr3_nt: TGTGCCAGCAGCCTCACGTTAGGGGCCCAGTATAATTCACCCCTCCACTTT
clone_size: once; j_call: TRBJ1-1; d_call: TRBD1; v_call: TRBV4-1; cdr3_aa: CASSHQQGVNTEAFF; cdr3_nt: TGCGCCAGCAGCCACCAACAGGGGGTGAACACTGAAGCTTTCTTT
clone_size: NA; j_call: TRBJ1-2; d_call: NA; v_call: TRBV5-4; cdr3_aa: CASSLGGQRLYGYTF; cdr3_nt: TGTGCCAGCAGCTTGGGGGGCCAGAGGCTCTATGGCTACACCTTC
clone_size: NA; j_call: TRBJ2-6; d_call: NA; v_call: TRBV6-5; cdr3_aa: CASSQGWVKANVLTF; cdr3_nt: TGTGCCAGCAGCCAGGGTTGGGTCAAGGCCAACGTCCTGACTTTC
clone_size: NA; j_call: TRBJ2-7; d_call: NA; v_call: TRBV6-1; cdr3_aa: CASSEYAGSYEQYF; cdr3_nt: TGTGCCAGCAGTGAATATGCGGGATCCTACGAGCAGTACTTC
clone_size: NA; j_call: TRBJ2-7; d_call: TRBD1; v_call: TRBV7-2; cdr3_aa: CASSLSDRGDEQYF; cdr3_nt: TGTGCCAGCAGCTTGTCGGACAGGGGGGACGAGCAGTACTTC
clone_size: few; j_call: TRBJ1-5; d_call: TRBD1; v_call: TRBV19; cdr3_aa: CASKFDRGDQPQHF; cdr3_nt: TGTGCCAGTAAGTTCGACAGGGGCGATCAGCCCCAGCATTTT
clone_size: NA; j_call: TRBJ2-7; d_call: TRBD1; v_call: TRBV29-1; cdr3_aa: CSLPLDRAAREQYF; cdr3_nt: TGCAGCTTACCCCTCGACAGGGCCGCTCGGGAGCAGTACTTC
clone_size: NA; j_call: TRBJ1-2; d_call: TRBD1; v_call: TRBV11-2; cdr3_aa: CASSPGTGGGYGYTF; cdr3_nt: TGTGCCAGCAGCCCCGGGACAGGGGGAGGCTATGGCTACACCTTC
clone_size: NA; j_call: TRBJ1-2; d_call: NA; v_call: TRBV7-9; cdr3_aa: CASSLASGYTF; cdr3_nt: TGTGCCAGCAGCTTAGCGAGCGGCTACACCTTC
clone_size: NA; j_call: TRBJ2-5; d_call: NA; v_call: TRBV11-2; cdr3_aa: CASSPRTAQETQYF; cdr3_nt: TGTGCCAGCAGCCCTAGGACAGCACAAGAGACCCAGTACTTC
clone_size: NA; j_call: TRBJ2-6; d_call: NA; v_call: TRBV10-2; cdr3_aa: CASSGYGSSGANVLTF; cdr3_nt: TGCGCCAGCAGTGGCTACGGTAGCTCTGGGGCCAACGTCCTGACTTTC
clone_size: NA; j_call: TRBJ1-1; d_call: TRBD1; v_call: TRBV3-1/TRBV3-2; cdr3_aa: CASTLQGENTEAFF; cdr3_nt: TGTGCCAGCACCCTCCAGGGGGAGAACACTGAAGCTTTCTTT
clone_size: NA; j_call: TRBJ2-7; d_call: NA; v_call: TRBV28; cdr3_aa: CASSLLGSTNYEQYF; cdr3_nt: TGTGCCAGCAGTTTATTAGGTAGCACGAACTACGAGCAGTACTTC
clone_size: NA; j_call: TRBJ1-1; d_call: TRBD1; v_call: TRBV11-2; cdr3_aa: CASSQPGQGVRAEAFF; cdr3_nt: TGTGCCAGCAGCCAACCGGGACAGGGGGTGAGAGCTGAAGCTTTCTTT
clone_size: NA; j_call: TRBJ2-1; d_call: TRBD2; v_call: TRBV5-4; cdr3_aa: CASSPPGGSSYNEQFF; cdr3_nt: TGTGCCAGCAGCCCCCCGGGGGGGAGCTCCTACAATGAGCAGTTCTTC
clone_size: once; j_call: TRBJ1-2; d_call: NA; v_call: TRBV24-1; cdr3_aa: CATSDLSARANYGYTF; cdr3_nt: TGTGCCACCAGTGATTTAAGCGCCAGGGCTAACTATGGCTACACCTTC
clone_size: NA; j_call: TRBJ1-2; d_call: TRBD1; v_call: TRBV10-3; cdr3_aa: CAISESTTGEGYGYTF; cdr3_nt: TGTGCCATCAGTGAGTCGACCACAGGGGAAGGCTATGGCTACACCTTC
clone_size: NA; j_call: TRBJ1-2; d_call: NA; v_call: TRBV10-3; cdr3_aa: CAISGLKSGINYGYTF; cdr3_nt: TGTGCCATCAGTGGCTTGAAGAGCGGAATTAACTATGGCTACACCTTC